These T cell receptor beta chains were read from a single sample in a study of shared clonotypes between healthy human individuals. Only in-frame clones appear in the TCRdb table, and some are missing; sequencing was by immunoSEQ multiplex PCR. The sample yields about 2.4 million clones, 90% to 95% seen once. The specimen sequenced was naive CD4+ T cells from PBMCs. The receptors come from a man aged 18 to 29 in good health. Some clones in this sample may be carry-over from other donors' samples. CDR3s include the opening cysteine and the closing phenylalanine or tryptophan. Fields, in order: J gene, D gene, V gene, clone size, CDR3 DNA, CDR3 protein. The D gene is left open where the match is weak. For some rows the clone size is stated as once, few or many, or as a class when expanded; others skip it.

>TRBJ2-5|-|TRBV5-1|-
TGCGCCAGCAGCTTGGCACAGCCCCAAGAGACCCAGTACTTC
CASSLAQPQETQYF
>TRBJ2-2|-|TRBV11-2|-
TGTGCCAGCAGCTTAGAAAGGCACAACACCGGGGAGCTGTTTTTT
CASSLERHNTGELFF
>TRBJ2-7|TRBD1|TRBV6-5|once
TGTGCCAGTACGGGACAGACAGCCTACGAGCAGTACTTC
CASTGQTAYEQYF
>TRBJ2-2|-|TRBV9|-
TGTGCCAGCAGCGTCGACTTAACCGGGGAGCTGTTTTTT
CASSVDLTGELFF
>TRBJ1-2|-|TRBV27|-
TGTGCCAGCAGTACATACAGGGCCGCTGGCTACACCTTC
CASSTYRAAGYTF
>TRBJ1-2|-|TRBV28|-
TGTGCCAGCAGTTGGGGGGGGAACTATGGCTACACCTTC
CASSWGGNYGYTF
>TRBJ2-7|-|TRBV14|-
TGTGCCAGCAGCCAAGGTTCCCACTACGGGCGGTACTTC
CASSQGSHYGRYF
>TRBJ1-5|TRBD1|TRBV28|-
TGTGCCAGCAGGAGACAGGGATGGGGAGGTCAGCCCCAGCATTTT
CASRRQGWGGQPQHF
>TRBJ1-5|-|TRBV30|-
TGTGCCTGGAGTGGAGGATTCCAGCCCCAGCATTTT
CAWSGGFQPQHF
>TRBJ1-1|-|TRBV19|-
TGTGCCAGTAGTATACTCCGCCAGCCCGCCAACACTGAAGCTTTCTTT
CASSILRQPANTEAFF
>TRBJ1-4|-|TRBV6-9|-
TGTGCCAGCAGTCCCACTCCCGAACCGGACGGGATTAATGAAAAACTGTTTTTT
CASSPTPEPDGINEKLFF